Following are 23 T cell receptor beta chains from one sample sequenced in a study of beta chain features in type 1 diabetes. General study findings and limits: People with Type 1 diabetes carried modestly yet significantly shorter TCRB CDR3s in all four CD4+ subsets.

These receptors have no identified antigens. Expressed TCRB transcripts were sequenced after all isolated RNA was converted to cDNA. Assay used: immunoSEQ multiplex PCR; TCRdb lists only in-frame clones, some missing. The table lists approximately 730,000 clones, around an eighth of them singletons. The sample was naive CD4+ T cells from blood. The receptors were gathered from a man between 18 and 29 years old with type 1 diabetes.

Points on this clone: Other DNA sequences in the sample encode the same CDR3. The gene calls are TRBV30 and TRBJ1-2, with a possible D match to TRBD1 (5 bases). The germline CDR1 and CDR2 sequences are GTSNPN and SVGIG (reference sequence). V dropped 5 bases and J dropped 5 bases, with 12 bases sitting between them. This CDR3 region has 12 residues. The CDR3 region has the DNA TGTGCCTGGGGCCGGGGGTTGTATGGCTACACCTTC. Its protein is CAWGRGLYGYTF.

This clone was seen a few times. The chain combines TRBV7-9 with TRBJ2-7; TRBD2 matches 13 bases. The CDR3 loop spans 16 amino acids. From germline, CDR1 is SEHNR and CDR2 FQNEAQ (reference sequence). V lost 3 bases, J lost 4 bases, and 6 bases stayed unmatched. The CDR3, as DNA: TGTGCCAGCAGCTTGGGACTAGCGGGGATGGTTTACGAGCAGTACTTC. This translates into CASSLGLAGMVYEQYF.

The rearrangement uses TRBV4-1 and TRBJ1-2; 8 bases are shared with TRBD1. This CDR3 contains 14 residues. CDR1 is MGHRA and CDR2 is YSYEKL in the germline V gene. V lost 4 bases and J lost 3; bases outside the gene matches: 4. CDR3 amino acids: CASSLDREDYGYTF. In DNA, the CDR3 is TGCGCCAGCAGCCTGGACAGGGAAGACTATGGCTACACCTTC.

As DNA, the CDR3 is TGTGCCAGCAGCTCCGGGACCTTGAACACTGAAGCTTTCTTT. As protein: CASSSGTLNTEAFF. The rearrangement uses TRBV7-8 and TRBJ1-1; TRBD1 might be the D (5 bases). V lost 4 bases to trimming and J lost 0 bases, with 9 bases between them. The CDR3 is 14 amino acids. CDR1 is SGHVS, CDR2 FQNEAQ, per germline. Filled out from reference TRBV7-8 and TRBJ1-1, the complete variable domain reads GAGVSQSPRYKVAKRGQDVALRCDPISGHVSLFWYQQALGQGPEFLTYFQNEAQLDKSGLPSDRFFAERPEGSVSTLKIQRTQQEDSAVYLCASSSGTLNTEAFFGQGTRLTVV.

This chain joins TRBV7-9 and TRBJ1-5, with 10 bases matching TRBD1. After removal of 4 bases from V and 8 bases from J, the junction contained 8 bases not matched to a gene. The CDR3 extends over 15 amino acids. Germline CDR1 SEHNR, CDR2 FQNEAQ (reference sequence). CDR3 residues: CASSSSGQGIKPQHF. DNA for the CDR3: TGTGCCAGCAGCTCTTCGGGACAGGGGATTAAGCCCCAGCATTTT.

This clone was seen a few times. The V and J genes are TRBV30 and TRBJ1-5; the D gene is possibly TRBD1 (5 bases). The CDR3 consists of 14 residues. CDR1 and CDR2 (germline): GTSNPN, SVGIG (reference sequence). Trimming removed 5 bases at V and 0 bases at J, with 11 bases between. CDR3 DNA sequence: TGTGCCTGGGGGTGGGGGACTAGCAATCAGCCCCAGCATTTT. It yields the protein CAWGWGTSNQPQHF.

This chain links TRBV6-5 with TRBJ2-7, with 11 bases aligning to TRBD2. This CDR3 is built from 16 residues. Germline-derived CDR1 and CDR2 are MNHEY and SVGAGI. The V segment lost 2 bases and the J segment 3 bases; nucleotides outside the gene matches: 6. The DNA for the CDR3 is TGTGCCAGCAGTTACGCACTAGCGGGGGCCTACTACGAGCAGTACTTC. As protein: CASSYALAGAYYEQYF.

In DNA, the CDR3 is TGTGCCAGCAGCCTCGATCGGTCTAACTATGGCTACACCTTC. Protein: CASSLDRSNYGYTF. The rearrangement joins TRBV7-2 to TRBJ1-2; D gene uncertain. V was cut by 5 bases and J by 0 bases, with 10 bases left in between. In germline, CDR1 is SGHTA, CDR2 FQGNSA. The CDR3 runs 14 residues.

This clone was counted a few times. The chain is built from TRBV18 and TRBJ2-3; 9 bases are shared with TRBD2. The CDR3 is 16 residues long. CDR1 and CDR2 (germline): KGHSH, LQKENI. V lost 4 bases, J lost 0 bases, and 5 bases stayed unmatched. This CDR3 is CASSHISGGSTDTQYF. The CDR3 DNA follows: TGTGCCAGCTCACACATCAGCGGGGGGAGCACAGATACGCAGTATTTT.

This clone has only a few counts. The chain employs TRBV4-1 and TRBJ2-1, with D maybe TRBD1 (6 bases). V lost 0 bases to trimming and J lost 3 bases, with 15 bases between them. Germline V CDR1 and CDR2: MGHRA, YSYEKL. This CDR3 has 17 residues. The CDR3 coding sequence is TGCGCCAGCAGCCAAGATTGGGTAGGACAGTTCTACAATGAGCAGTTCTTC. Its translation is CASSQDWVGQFYNEQFF.

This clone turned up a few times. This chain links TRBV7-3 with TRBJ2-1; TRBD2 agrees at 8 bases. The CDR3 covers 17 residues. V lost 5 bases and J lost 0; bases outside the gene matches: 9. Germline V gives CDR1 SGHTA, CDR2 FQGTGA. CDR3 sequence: CASSIKAGAGSYNEQFF. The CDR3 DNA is TGTGCCAGCAGCATAAAAGCGGGGGCCGGCTCCTACAATGAGCAGTTCTTC.

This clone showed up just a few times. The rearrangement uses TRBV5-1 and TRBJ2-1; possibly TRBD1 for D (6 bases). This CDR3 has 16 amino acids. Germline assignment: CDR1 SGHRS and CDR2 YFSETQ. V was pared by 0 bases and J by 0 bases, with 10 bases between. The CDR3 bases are TGCGCCAGCAGCTTGGCCCCAGGGGACTCCTACAATGAGCAGTTCTTC. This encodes CASSLAPGDSYNEQFF. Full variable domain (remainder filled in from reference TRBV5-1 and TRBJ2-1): KAGVTQTPRYLIKTRGQQVTLSCSPISGHRSVSWYQQTPGQGLQFLFEYFSETQRNKGNFPGRFSGRQFSNSRSEMNVSTLELGDSALYLCASSLAPGDSYNEQFFGPGTRLTVL.

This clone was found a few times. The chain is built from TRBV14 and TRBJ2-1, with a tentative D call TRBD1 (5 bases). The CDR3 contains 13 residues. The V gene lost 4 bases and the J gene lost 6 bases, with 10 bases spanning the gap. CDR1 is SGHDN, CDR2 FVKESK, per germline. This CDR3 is CASSRRVSNEQFF. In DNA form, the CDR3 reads TGTGCCAGCAGCCGCAGGGTGTCCAATGAGCAGTTCTTC.

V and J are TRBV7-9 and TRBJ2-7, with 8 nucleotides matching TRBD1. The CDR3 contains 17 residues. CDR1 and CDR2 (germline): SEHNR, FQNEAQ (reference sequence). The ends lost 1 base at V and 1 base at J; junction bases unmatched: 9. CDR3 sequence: CASSLELSRTGSYEQYF. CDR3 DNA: TGTGCCAGCAGCTTAGAACTGTCCCGGACAGGGTCCTACGAGCAGTACTTC.

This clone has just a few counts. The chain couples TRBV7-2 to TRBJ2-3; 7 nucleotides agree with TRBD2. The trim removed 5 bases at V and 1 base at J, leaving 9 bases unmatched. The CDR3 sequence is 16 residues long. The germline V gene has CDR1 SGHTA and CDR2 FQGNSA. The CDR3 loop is CASSPRGGPGTDTQYF. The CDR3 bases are TGTGCCAGCAGCCCCCGGGGAGGGCCGGGCACAGATACGCAGTATTTT.

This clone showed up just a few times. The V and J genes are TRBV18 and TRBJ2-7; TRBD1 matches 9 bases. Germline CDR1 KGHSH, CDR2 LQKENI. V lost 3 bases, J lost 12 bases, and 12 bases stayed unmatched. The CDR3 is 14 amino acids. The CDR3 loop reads CASSPWDREGLAYF. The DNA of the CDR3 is TGTGCCAGCTCACCGTGGGACAGGGAAGGCTTAGCGTACTTC. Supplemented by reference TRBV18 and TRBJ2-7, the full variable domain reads NAGVMQNPRHLVRRRGQEARLRCSPMKGHSHVYWYRQLPEEGLKFMVYLQKENIIDESGMPKERFSAEFPKEGPSILRIQQVVRGDSAAYFCASSPWDREGLAYFGPGTRLTVT.

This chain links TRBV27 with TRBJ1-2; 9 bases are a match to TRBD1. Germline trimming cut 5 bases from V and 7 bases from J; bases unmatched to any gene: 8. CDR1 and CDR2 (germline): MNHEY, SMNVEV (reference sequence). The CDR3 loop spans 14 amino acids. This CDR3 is CASSPRTGARGYTF. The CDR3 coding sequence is TGTGCCAGCAGTCCCCGGACAGGGGCTCGTGGCTACACCTTC.

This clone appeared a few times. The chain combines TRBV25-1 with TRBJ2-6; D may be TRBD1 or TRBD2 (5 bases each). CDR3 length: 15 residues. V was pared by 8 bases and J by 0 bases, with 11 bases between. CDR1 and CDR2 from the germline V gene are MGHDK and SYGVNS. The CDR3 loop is CASGDGYSGANVLTF. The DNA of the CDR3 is TGTGCCAGCGGGGACGGATACTCTGGGGCCAACGTCCTGACTTTC.

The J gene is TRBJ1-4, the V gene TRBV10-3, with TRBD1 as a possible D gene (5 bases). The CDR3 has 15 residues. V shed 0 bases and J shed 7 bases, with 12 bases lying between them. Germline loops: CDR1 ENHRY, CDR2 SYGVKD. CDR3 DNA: TGTGCCATCAGTGAGTCTAATGGGGCCGGTGAAAAACTGTTTTTT. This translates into CAISESNGAGEKLFF.

The DNA for the CDR3 is TGTGCCAGCAGACCCCAGGTCTCTGGGGCCAACGTCCTGACTTTC. This sequence encodes CASRPQVSGANVLTF. The rearrangement links TRBV2 to TRBJ2-6; the D is unclear. This CDR3 contains 15 residues. CDR1 and CDR2 (germline): SNHLY, FYNNEI. Trimming removed 6 bases at V and 0 bases at J, with 9 bases between.

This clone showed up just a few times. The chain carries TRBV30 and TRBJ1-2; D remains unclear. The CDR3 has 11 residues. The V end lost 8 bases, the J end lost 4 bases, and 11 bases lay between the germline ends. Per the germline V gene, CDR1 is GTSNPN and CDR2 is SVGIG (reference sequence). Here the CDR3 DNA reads TGTGCCGCCTCGGGCCGCTATGGCTACACCTTC. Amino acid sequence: CAASGRYGYTF.

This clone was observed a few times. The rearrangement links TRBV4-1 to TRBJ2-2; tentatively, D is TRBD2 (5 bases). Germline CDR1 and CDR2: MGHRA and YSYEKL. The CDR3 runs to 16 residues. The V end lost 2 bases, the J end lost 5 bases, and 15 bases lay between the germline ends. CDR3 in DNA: TGCGCCAGCAGCCAACGCCTAGCTAAACTTACCGGGGAGCTGTTTTTT. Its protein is CASSQRLAKLTGELFF.

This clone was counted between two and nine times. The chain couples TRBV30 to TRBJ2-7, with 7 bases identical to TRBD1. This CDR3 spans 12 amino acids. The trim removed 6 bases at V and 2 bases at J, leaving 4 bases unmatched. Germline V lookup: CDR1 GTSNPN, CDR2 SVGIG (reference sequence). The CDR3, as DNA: TGTGCCTGTATAGGGACAGCCTACGAGCAGTACTTC. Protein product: CACIGTAYEQYF.